This T cell receptor (beta chain) emerged from a study of T cell repertoires in cytomegalovirus infection (dated by TCRdb to between 2018 and 2020). Regarding the research as a whole: Peptide stimulations targeted recently identified HLA-C-restricted CMV epitopes, whose presentation resists viral immunomodulation, together with well-studied HLA-B-restricted epitopes. Because public TCR beta signatures pointed to carriage of CMV infection together with the matching HLA type, the HLA type of each donor mattered for the analysis. Here is what the overall study found, with its caveats: In the ex vivo response, HLA-C-restricted CMV-specific TCR beta clonotypes were dominant, and in two of eight donors the single most frequent clonotype came from this HLA-C-restricted group. Cumulative frequency of public TCR beta family members discriminated carriers of CMV infection plus the relevant HLA type in this cohort and an independent approximately 370-donor cohort.

The V end gives up 2 bases and the J end 2 bases, leaving 10 bases in the junction not matched to a gene. The germline V gene provides CDR1 SGDLS and CDR2 YYNGEE. Spanning cysteine to phenylalanine, the CDR3 consists of 17 amino acids. Kept here is only the CDR3 DNA, which spans 51 bases and is read in frame from base 1. According to the study, the label for this sample's treatment or condition signals: in vitro stimulation with specific CMV peptide epitopes to enrich CMV-specific T cells. Notes on this clonotype: The target of this receptor is not known. The input lacks base qualities; no much larger clone sits a single base away.

Sequencing was carried out with an Illumina HiSeq 1500. TCRdb applied fastp at Q25 and MiXCR to the public reads, then kept only in-frame beta chains. Merged by CDR3 protein, the rows form single entries marked with the most common genes and DNA. Present in this sample are more than 250,000 distinct CDR3 sequences, about 25% of which were seen just once. The ten largest clones represent roughly 13% of the sample. The sequenced sample was cultured PBMCs, obtained from culture after CMV antigen stimulation. This TCR was recovered from a human donor in good health (CMV status not recorded). Some clones in this sample may be carry-over from other donors' samples. The V and J genes are TRBV9 and TRBJ1-2, and TRBD1 matches 9 of the central bases. The DNA sequence is TGTGCCAGCAGCGTTGGCGGTACCGGGACAGGGAACTATGGCTACACCTTC. Translation gives CASSVGGTGTGNYGYTF.